A single sample gave rise to the 13 T cell receptor beta chains below, sequenced in a study of cytomegalovirus exposure and HLA in healthy donors. Vbeta (60) and Jbeta (13) primers were used in the PCR. Sequenced by immunoSEQ multiplex PCR; TCRdb stores in-frame clones only, minus some. The table lists 73,000 or so clones, under 85% of them singletons. Sequencing input: PBMCs. These TCRs come from a woman aged 40-49 years in good health and CMV-seropositive.

In the case of this clone: Other DNA sequences in the sample encode the same CDR3. The chain couples TRBV7-9 to TRBJ2-3, with TRBD1 as a possible D gene (6 bases). V was pared by 2 bases and J by 1 base, with 7 bases between. The CDR3 consists of 14 residues. The germline V gene has CDR1 SEHNR and CDR2 FQNEAQ (reference sequence). Here the CDR3 reads CASSLSGGTDTQYF. For the CDR3, the DNA is TGTGCCAGCAGCTTATCAGGGGGCACAGATACGCAGTATTTT.

V and J are TRBV7-3 and TRBJ2-3; D uncertain. CDR1 is SGHTA, CDR2 FQGTGA, per germline. Between the trimmed V and J ends, which lost 5 bases and 4 bases, there was a span of 13 bases. The CDR3 has 14 amino acids. CDR3 sequence: CASSPVTSSDTQYF. DNA of the CDR3: TGTGCCAGCAGCCCTGTCACATCCTCAGATACGCAGTATTTT.

The chain links TRBV13 to TRBJ1-1, with D tentatively TRBD1 (5 bases). Germline loops: CDR1 PRHDT, CDR2 FYEKMQ (reference sequence). The CDR3 is 12 residues long. Trimming shortened V by 0 bases and J by 10 bases, and 9 bases separated the two germline ends. CDR3 sequence: CASSLGGGVAFF. The CDR3 DNA follows: TGTGCCAGCAGCTTAGGTGGAGGGGTAGCTTTCTTT.

The chain combines TRBV2 with TRBJ1-4, with D tentatively TRBD1 (6 bases). The CDR3 loop spans 15 amino acids. V dropped 1 base and J dropped 7 bases, with 13 bases sitting between them. Germline V gene sequence: CDR1 SNHLY, CDR2 FYNNEI. The CDR3, as DNA: TGTGCCAGCAGTGAAGGAAACCAGGGGTTTGAAAAACTGTTTTTT. Its protein product is CASSEGNQGFEKLFF.

This chain uses TRBV4-3 with TRBJ1-1; TRBD1 matches 7 bases. This CDR3 comprises 15 residues. Unmatched junction bases numbered 14, after V lost 6 bases and J lost 7 bases. Germline V gene sequence: CDR1 LGHNA, CDR2 YSLEER. DNA of the CDR3: TGCGCCAGCAGTTACGCTCTACAGGGGAATTTTGAAGCTTTCTTT. Translated: CASSYALQGNFEAFF.

The rearrangement uses TRBV27 and TRBJ2-7; 7 bases match TRBD1. This CDR3 spans 15 amino acids. The germline V gene has CDR1 MNHEY and CDR2 SMNVEV (reference sequence). Losses at the gene ends were 0 bases for V and 5 bases for J; bases not matched to a gene: 7. The CDR3 DNA reads as TGTGCCAGCAGTTTATCCGCGACAGGGCTTCACGAGCAGTACTTC. It specifies CASSLSATGLHEQYF.

The V and J genes are TRBV13 and TRBJ1-6, with 9 nucleotides matching TRBD1. This CDR3 has 19 amino acids. J was trimmed by 11 bases and V by 5 bases; bases with no gene match: 22. Germline CDR1 reads PRHDT; CDR2 reads FYEKMQ (reference sequence). In nucleotides, the CDR3 is TGTGCCAGCAGCGAACCGGGACAGGGTATTCTCGATTCTAGTCCACCCCTCCACTTT. Translation gives CASSEPGQGILDSSPPLHF.

J is TRBJ1-5 and V is TRBV7-2; weak D call: TRBD1 (6 bases). The CDR3 runs 13 residues. Germline-derived CDR1 and CDR2 are SGHTA and FQGNSA. Trimming took 5 bases from V and 7 from J, leaving 12 bases between them. Here the CDR3 reads CASSDDRKQPQHF. The CDR3 bases are TGTGCCAGCAGCGATGACAGGAAGCAGCCCCAGCATTTT.

This clone was seen only a few times. This chain joins TRBV9 and TRBJ2-1, with D perhaps matching TRBD2 (6 bases). Germline V lookup: CDR1 SGDLS, CDR2 YYNGEE. V gave up 3 bases and J gave up 10 bases, with 20 bases separating them. There are 15 residues in the CDR3. CDR3 bases: TGTGCCAGCAGCGCCTTCACGGAGGGCCTTGGGGAGCAGTTCTTC. The encoded protein is CASSAFTEGLGEQFF.

The chain joins TRBV6-4 to TRBJ1-5, with a weak D call TRBD1 (5 bases). The CDR3 sequence is 17 residues long. Trimming took off 5 bases at V and 0 bases at J, with 17 bases between the two ends. CDR1 is MRHNA, CDR2 SNTAGT, per germline. CDR3 residues: CASSQGGAAYSNQPQHF. Written as DNA, the CDR3 is TGTGCCAGCAGTCAAGGCGGGGCAGCCTATAGCAATCAGCCCCAGCATTTT.

The CDR3 loop is CASNRAGSSYNSPLHF. CDR3 bases: TGTGCCAGCAACCGGGCCGGGAGCTCCTATAATTCACCCCTCCACTTT. The gene calls are TRBV4-2 and TRBJ1-6; D not certain. The CDR3 sequence is 16 residues long. CDR1 is LGHNA, CDR2 YNFKEQ, per germline. V lost 7 bases and J lost 0, with 13 bases in between.

V gene TRBV9 combines with J gene TRBJ2-1; no clear D gene. This CDR3 region has 13 residues. V was cut by 0 bases and J by 8 bases, with 9 bases left in between. The germline CDR1 and CDR2 sequences are SGDLS and YYNGEE. The CDR3 sequence: CASSVVVSHEQFF. CDR3 bases: TGTGCCAGCAGCGTAGTCGTCAGTCATGAGCAGTTCTTC. Using reference TRBV9 and TRBJ2-1 for the parts outside the CDR3, the full variable domain is DSGVTQTPKHLITATGQRVTLRCSPRSGDLSVYWYQQSLDQGLQFLIQYYNGEERAKGNILERFSAQQFPDLHSELNLSSLELGDSALYFCASSVVVSHEQFFGPGTRLTVL.

The genes are TRBV30 and TRBJ2-3; 9 bases are a match to TRBD2. The CDR3 loop spans 14 amino acids. V lost 5 bases and J lost 2; bases outside the gene matches: 5. CDR1 is GTSNPN and CDR2 is SVGIG in the germline V gene (reference sequence). CDR3 sequence reads: CAWRAGGTTDTQYF. Written as DNA, the CDR3 is TGTGCCTGGCGGGCGGGGGGGACCACAGATACGCAGTATTTT.